This T cell receptor beta chain emerged from a study of control samples from healthy donors and cancer patients. Method: immunoSEQ multiplex PCR; TCRdb's copy keeps in-frame clones and lacks some. Of about 120,000 clones listed, around nine tenths were seen once; the top ten hold about 12%. The sequence was collected from a man aged 25-45 years in good health. Sequencing was carried out using blood.

The CDR3 spells CASSSWDTEAFF. CDR3 sequence (DNA): TGTGCCAGCAGCTCCTGGGACACTGAAGCTTTCTTT. V usage is TRBV7-9 and J usage is TRBJ1-1; D is unclear. Trimming removed 4 bases from V and 3 bases from J, with 6 bases in between. The CDR3 is made up of 12 amino acids. Germline CDR1 is SEHNR and CDR2 is FQNEAQ (reference sequence). The full variable domain, in which reference TRBV7-9 and TRBJ1-1 provide the parts outside the CDR3, is DTGVSQNPRHKITKRGQNVTFRCDPISEHNRLYWYRQTLGQGPEFLTYFQNEAQLEKSRLLSDRFSAERPKGSFSTLEIQRTEQGDSAMYLCASSSWDTEAFFGQGTRLTVV.